These 30 T cell receptor beta chains originate from one sample sequenced in a study of siplizumab effects on memory and regulatory T cells. A 37°C coculture lasting around 6 days was applied to the mixed lymphocyte reaction cells. These receptors' targets are unknown. This table comes from immunoSEQ multiplex PCR, and its TCRdb copy is limited to in-frame clones, with some not included. The sample consists of 3,500 or so clones, 45% to 50% of them appearing once. Sequencing was performed on CFSE-low (dividing) CD4+ T cells sorted from an allogeneic mixed lymphocyte reaction. These TCRs come from a human donor in good health; the cells came from an allogeneic mixed lymphocyte reaction.

A few counts support this clone. The rearrangement uses TRBV7-9 and TRBJ1-1; D is uncertain. The CDR3 extends over 13 amino acids. Per the germline V gene, CDR1 is SEHNR and CDR2 is FQNEAQ (reference sequence). V lost 6 bases and J 4 bases, leaving 12 bases between the germline ends. In DNA, the CDR3 is TGTGCCAGCAGATCTCTGCCGGGCACTGAAGCTTTCTTT. It codes for CASRSLPGTEAFF.

The chain links TRBV5-1 to TRBJ2-3; perhaps TRBD2 as D (5 bases). The CDR3 loop spans 13 amino acids. The germline V gene encodes CDR1 SGHRS and CDR2 YFSETQ. V lost 0 bases and J 5 bases, leaving 7 bases between the germline ends. In DNA, the CDR3 is TGCGCCAGCAGCTTGGTGGGAGTAGATACGCAGTATTTT. It codes for CASSLVGVDTQYF.

The J gene is TRBJ1-2, the V gene TRBV5-4; D is unclear. This CDR3 is 14 amino acids long. V shed 0 bases and J shed 4 bases, with 10 bases lying between them. Germline V CDR1 and CDR2: SGHNT, YYREEE (reference sequence). The CDR3 here is CASSLGEGGYGYTF. The CDR3 region has the DNA TGTGCCAGCAGCTTGGGGGAGGGCGGCTATGGCTACACCTTC.

This clone was observed a few times. The chain employs TRBV30 and TRBJ1-6, with D possibly TRBD1 on 6 matching bases. The CDR3 is made up of 15 amino acids. CDR1 and CDR2 (germline): GTSNPN, SVGIG (reference sequence). The germline V and J ends were trimmed by 4 bases and 5 bases, with 15 bases remaining between them. The CDR3 region is CAWTSKDRNNSPLHF. The DNA for the CDR3 is TGTGCCTGGACTTCAAAGGACAGAAATAATTCACCCCTCCACTTT.

This clone has just a few counts. The rearrangement joins TRBV7-9 to TRBJ1-2, with TRBD1 as a possible D gene (5 bases). The germline CDR1 and CDR2 sequences are SEHNR and FQNEAQ (reference sequence). V lost 5 bases and J lost 8, with 12 bases in between. CDR3 length: 12 residues. In DNA, the CDR3 is TGTGCCAGCAGCCTCGCGGACATCGGCTACACCTTC. It encodes CASSLADIGYTF.

CDR3: CASSSDGQLGGYTF. The CDR3 DNA reads as TGTGCCAGCAGCTCCGACGGGCAACTCGGTGGCTACACCTTC. The chain recombines TRBV7-3 with TRBJ1-2; D ambiguous. Deletions cut 4 bases from V and 7 bases from J, with 16 bases between. Germline lookup yields CDR1 SGHTA and CDR2 FQGTGA. The CDR3 is 14 residues long.

The chain carries TRBV6-7 and TRBJ2-1; D call uncertain. TRBV6-7 is reported as an ORF; its role is uncertain. V lost 5 bases, J lost 12 bases, and 5 bases lay in between. The CDR3 consists of 9 residues. The CDR3 DNA sequence: TGTGCCAGCAGTCCCGCGCAGTTCTTC. It specifies CASSPAQFF.

The rearrangement links TRBV5-1 to TRBJ1-3; D remains ambiguous. V gave up 0 bases and J gave up 4 bases, with 8 bases separating them. Germline V CDR1 and CDR2: SGHRS, YFSETQ. The CDR3 totals 14 residues. This CDR3 is CASSLARSGNTIYF. In DNA, the CDR3 is TGCGCCAGCAGCTTGGCTCGCTCCGGAAACACCATATATTTT.

The gene calls are TRBV2 and TRBJ1-2, with D possibly matching TRBD1 (6 bases). CDR1 SNHLY and CDR2 FYNNEI come from the germline V gene. V gave up 11 bases and J gave up 4 bases, with 14 bases separating them. The CDR3 covers 12 residues. The CDR3 here is CAESGGTYGYTF. In DNA form, the CDR3 reads TGTGCCGAATCTGGGGGCACCTATGGCTACACCTTC.

This chain joins TRBV5-5 and TRBJ1-3, with 8 bases identical to TRBD1. This CDR3 contains 16 residues. J lost 4 bases, V lost 1 base, and 7 bases had no gene match. Germline CDR1 SGHKS, CDR2 YYEKEE (reference sequence). For the CDR3, the DNA is TGTGCCAGCAGCTTGTTGAGGACAGGGTTCGGAAACACCATATATTTT. This sequence encodes CASSLLRTGFGNTIYF.

By sample fraction, this clone is large. The V gene is TRBV6-1, the J gene TRBJ2-7, with D possibly TRBD2 on 6 matching bases. The CDR3 has 14 amino acids. The germline CDR1 and CDR2 sequences are MNHNS and SASEGT. V lost 3 bases and J 6 bases, leaving 15 bases between the germline ends. CDR3 loop: CASSDGGRSGEQYF. In DNA, the CDR3 is TGTGCCAGCAGTGACGGGGGTAGATCTGGCGAGCAGTACTTC.

This clone occurred a few times. The rearrangement links TRBV7-9 to TRBJ1-6; no reliable D call. Germline V lookup: CDR1 SEHNR, CDR2 FQNEAQ (reference sequence). Trimming took 5 bases from V and 6 from J, leaving 14 bases between them. The CDR3 spans 15 residues. The CDR3 region is CASSPQSVVNSPLHF. The CDR3 nucleotides are TGTGCCAGCAGCCCGCAGTCGGTAGTTAATTCACCCCTCCACTTT. Filled out from reference TRBV7-9 and TRBJ1-6, the complete variable domain reads DTGVSQNPRHKITKRGQNVTFRCDPISEHNRLYWYRQTLGQGPEFLTYFQNEAQLEKSRLLSDRFSAERPKGSFSTLEIQRTEQGDSAMYLCASSPQSVVNSPLHFGNGTRLTVT.

V and J are TRBV7-8 and TRBJ2-3; no clear D gene. The CDR3 consists of 16 residues. Per the germline V gene, CDR1 is SGHVS and CDR2 is FQNEAQ. Trimming took off 1 base at V and 2 bases at J, with 13 bases between the two ends. CDR3 nucleotides: TGTGCCAGCAGCTTAGGAGGACCTACAATCACAGATACGCAGTATTTT. Its translation is CASSLGGPTITDTQYF.

This chain links TRBV30 with TRBJ2-7; no firm D call. The length of the CDR3 is 15 residues. Trimming left V 4 bases short and J 0 bases short, with 16 bases between. Per germline, CDR1 GTSNPN and CDR2 SVGIG (reference sequence). For the CDR3, the DNA is TGTGCCTGGAAAGGTCCCCAGGTAAGCTCCTACGAGCAGTACTTC. This sequence encodes CAWKGPQVSSYEQYF.

The chain employs TRBV2 and TRBJ2-1, with TRBD2 identical over 9 bases. V lost 5 bases to trimming and J lost 5 bases; unmatched junction nucleotides: 4. The germline gives CDR1 SNHLY, CDR2 FYNNEI. This CDR3 contains 14 residues. CDR3 nucleotide sequence: TGTGCCAGCAGTAGGACTAGCGCCGACAATGAGCAGTTCTTC. Translation gives CASSRTSADNEQFF.

This clone has more than one count but fewer than ten. This chain uses TRBV2 with TRBJ1-5, with unresolved D. V lost 4 bases to trimming and J lost 3 bases, with 10 bases between them. This CDR3 has 14 residues. CDR1 is SNHLY, CDR2 FYNNEI, per germline. CDR3 sequence (DNA): TGTGCCAGCAGTGTTTTGGGGTTCAATCAGCCCCAGCATTTT. This gives the protein CASSVLGFNQPQHF.

This clone has a handful of counts. The gene calls are TRBV7-8 and TRBJ2-5; TRBD1 agrees at 9 bases. J lost 5 bases, V lost 5 bases, and 9 bases had no gene match. CDR3 size: 15 residues. Germline CDR1 reads SGHVS; CDR2 reads FQNEAQ. CDR3 residues: CASSPRDRAGETQYF. The CDR3 nucleotides are TGTGCCAGCAGCCCGAGGGACAGGGCGGGCGAGACCCAGTACTTC.

The V call is TRBV11-3, the J call TRBJ2-5; D gene ambiguous. CDR1 and CDR2 (germline): SGHNT, YENEEA. The CDR3 is made up of 14 amino acids. Trimming cost V 3 bases and J 4 bases, with 12 bases left between them. The CDR3, as DNA: TGTGCCAGCAGCTTGGACCTTGGTGGAGAGACCCAGTACTTC. Translation gives CASSLDLGGETQYF.

This clone was counted between two and nine times. The chain uses TRBV18 and TRBJ1-5; the D is unclear. Germline CDR1 KGHSH, CDR2 LQKENI. Trimming took off 3 bases at V and 5 bases at J, with 11 bases between the two ends. The CDR3 runs 14 residues. The CDR3 DNA follows: TGTGCCAGCTCACCGACAAATGAGGATCAGCCCCAGCATTTT. Protein product: CASSPTNEDQPQHF.

This clone was seen once. V and J are TRBV7-1 and TRBJ1-3, with D perhaps matching TRBD1 (5 bases). TRBV7-1 is treated as an ORF (open reading frame) with a function not yet certain. The V and J ends lost 4 bases and 4 bases respectively, with 20 bases between them. CDR3 length: 17 residues. CDR3 sequence reads: CASSFRQRSTVGNTIYF. The DNA of the CDR3 is TGTGCCAGCAGCTTCAGACAGCGATCTACTGTAGGAAACACCATATATTTT.

Only a few counts were recorded for this clone. The chain recombines TRBV7-3 with TRBJ2-7; no firm D call. Trimming cost V 2 bases and J 6 bases, with 14 bases left between them. CDR1 and CDR2 from the germline V gene are SGHTA and FQGTGA. This CDR3 has 14 amino acids. CDR3 DNA sequence: TGTGCCAGCAGCTTATTCCCGAAGGTAGGCGAGCAGTACTTC. Amino acids: CASSLFPKVGEQYF.

The V gene is TRBV5-1, the J gene TRBJ1-4; 8 nucleotides line up with TRBD1. The CDR3 sequence is 15 residues long. J gave up 4 bases and V 6 bases, and 8 bases lay outside the gene matches. The germline CDR1 and CDR2 sequences are SGHRS and YFSETQ. CDR3 region: CASNRQGRDNEKLFF. The CDR3 DNA is TGCGCCAGCAACCGACAGGGGCGGGATAATGAAAAACTGTTTTTT.

The rearrangement uses TRBV27 and TRBJ2-5; D gene ambiguous. The CDR3 consists of 13 residues. CDR1 and CDR2 from the germline V gene are MNHEY and SMNVEV (reference sequence). V lost 3 bases and J lost 5, with 10 bases in between. CDR3 sequence (DNA): TGTGCCAGCAGTTTTTTTCCACAGGAGACCCAGTACTTC. It codes for CASSFFPQETQYF.

J is TRBJ1-2 and V is TRBV13; D remains unclear. The CDR3 has 15 residues. From germline, CDR1 is PRHDT and CDR2 FYEKMQ (reference sequence). V lost 4 bases, J lost 6 bases, and 18 bases lay in between. Written as DNA, the CDR3 is TGTGCCAGCAGCTACCCGACTCTCTTTTTCCATGGCTACACCTTC. Translating gives CASSYPTLFFHGYTF.

This clone was seen a few times. The chain carries TRBV29-1 and TRBJ1-1; D is uncertain. The V gene's germline CDR1 is SQVTM and CDR2 ANQGSEA. The germline V and J ends were trimmed by 3 bases and 6 bases, with 11 bases remaining between them. The CDR3 has 12 amino acids. CDR3 in amino acids: CSVDRGRAEAFF. CDR3 coding DNA: TGCAGCGTTGACAGAGGTAGGGCTGAAGCTTTCTTT.

The chain couples TRBV7-6 to TRBJ2-7; unclear D gene. The CDR3 contains 13 residues. CDR1 and CDR2 from the germline V gene are SGHVS and FNYEAQ. Between the trimmed V and J ends, which lost 1 base and 2 bases, there was a span of 6 bases. The CDR3: CASSLGRTYEQYF. CDR3 nucleotides: TGTGCCAGCAGCTTAGGGCGGACCTACGAGCAGTACTTC.

By share of the sample, this clone is large. V usage is TRBV7-9 and J usage is TRBJ1-2; D not certain. The CDR3 has 14 amino acids. V was shortened by 5 bases and J by 5 bases, with 15 bases between the two germline ends. Germline CDR1 and CDR2: SEHNR and FQNEAQ (reference sequence). This CDR3 reads CASSLTTGSYGYTF. CDR3 nucleotide sequence: TGTGCCAGCAGCCTAACTACGGGGTCATATGGCTACACCTTC.

This clone was seen more than once but under ten times. V and J are TRBV27 and TRBJ2-7; the D gene could be TRBD1 or TRBD2 (5 bases each). The CDR3 consists of 14 residues. V lost 6 bases and J 2 bases, leaving 14 bases between the germline ends. Germline V gene lookup returns CDR1 MNHEY and CDR2 SMNVEV (reference sequence). CDR3 protein: CASSKRDGPYEQYF. The CDR3 bases are TGTGCCAGCAGCAAAAGGGACGGCCCCTACGAGCAGTACTTC.

By share, this clone counts as medium-sized. The genes are TRBV10-3 and TRBJ2-7; D gene uncertain. The V end was cut by 4 bases, the J end by 0 bases, with 4 bases between. CDR1 ENHRY and CDR2 SYGVKD come from the germline V gene. CDR3 size: 12 residues. The CDR3 coding sequence is TGTGCCATCAGTGGCAGCTCCTACGAGCAGTACTTC. It encodes CAISGSSYEQYF.

This clone was counted only a few times. The rearrangement joins TRBV7-3 to TRBJ1-1, with a tentative D call TRBD1 (5 bases). The CDR3 loop spans 14 amino acids. Trimming took 5 bases from V and 6 from J, leaving 16 bases between them. Germline CDR1 and CDR2: SGHTA and FQGTGA. The CDR3 DNA sequence: TGTGCCAGCAGCCCCGGGACCCCTATGGCTGAAGCTTTCTTT. It is translated as CASSPGTPMAEAFF.